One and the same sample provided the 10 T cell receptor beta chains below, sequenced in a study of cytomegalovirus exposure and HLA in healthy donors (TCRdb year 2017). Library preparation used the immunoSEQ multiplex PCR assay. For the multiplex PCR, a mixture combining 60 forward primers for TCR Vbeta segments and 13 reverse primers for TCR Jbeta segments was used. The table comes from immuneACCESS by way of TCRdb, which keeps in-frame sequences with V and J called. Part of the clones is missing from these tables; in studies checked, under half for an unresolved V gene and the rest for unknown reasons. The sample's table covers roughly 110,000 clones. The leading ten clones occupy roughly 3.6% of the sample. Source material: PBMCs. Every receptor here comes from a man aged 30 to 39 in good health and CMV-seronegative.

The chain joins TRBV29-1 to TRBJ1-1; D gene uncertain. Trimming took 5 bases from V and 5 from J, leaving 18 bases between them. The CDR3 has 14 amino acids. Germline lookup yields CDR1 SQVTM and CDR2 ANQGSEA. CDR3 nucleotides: TGCAGCGTTCTTGGGAGACTCGCCCGGACTGAAGCTTTCTTT. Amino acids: CSVLGRLARTEAFF. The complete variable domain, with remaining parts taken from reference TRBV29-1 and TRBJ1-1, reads SAVISQKPSRDICQRGTSLTIQCQVDSQVTMMFWYRQQPGQSLTLIATANQGSEATYESGFVIDKFPISRPNLTFSTLTVSNMSPEDSSIYLCSVLGRLARTEAFFGQGTRLTVV.

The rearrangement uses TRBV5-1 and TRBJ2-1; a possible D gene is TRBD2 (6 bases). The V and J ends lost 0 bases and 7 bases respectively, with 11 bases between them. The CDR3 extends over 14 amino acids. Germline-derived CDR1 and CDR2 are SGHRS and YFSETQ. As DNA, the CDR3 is TGCGCCAGCAGCTTGGAGCAGGGAGGAAATGAGCAGTTCTTC. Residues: CASSLEQGGNEQFF. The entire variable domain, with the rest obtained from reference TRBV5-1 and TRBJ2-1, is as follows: KAGVTQTPRYLIKTRGQQVTLSCSPISGHRSVSWYQQTPGQGLQFLFEYFSETQRNKGNFPGRFSGRQFSNSRSEMNVSTLELGDSALYLCASSLEQGGNEQFFGPGTRLTVL.

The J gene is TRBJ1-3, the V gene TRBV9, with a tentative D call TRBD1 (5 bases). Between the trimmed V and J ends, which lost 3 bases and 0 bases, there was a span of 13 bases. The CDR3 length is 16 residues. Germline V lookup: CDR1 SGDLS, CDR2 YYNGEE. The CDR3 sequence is CASSGTRLTSGNTIYF. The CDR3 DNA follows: TGTGCCAGCAGCGGGACACGGCTAACCTCTGGAAACACCATATATTTT.

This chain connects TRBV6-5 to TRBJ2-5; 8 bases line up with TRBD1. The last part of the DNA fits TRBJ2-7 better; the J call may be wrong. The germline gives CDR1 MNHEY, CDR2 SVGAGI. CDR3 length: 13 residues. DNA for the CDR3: TGTGCCAGCACCAACGGACAGGGACACGAGCAGTACTTC. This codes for CASTNGQGHEQYF.

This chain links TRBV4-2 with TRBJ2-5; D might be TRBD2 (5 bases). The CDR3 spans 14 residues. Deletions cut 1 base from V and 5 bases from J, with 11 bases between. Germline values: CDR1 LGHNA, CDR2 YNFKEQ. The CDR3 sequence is CASSQAEGYETQYF. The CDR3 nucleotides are TGTGCCAGCAGCCAAGCAGAGGGATACGAGACCCAGTACTTC.

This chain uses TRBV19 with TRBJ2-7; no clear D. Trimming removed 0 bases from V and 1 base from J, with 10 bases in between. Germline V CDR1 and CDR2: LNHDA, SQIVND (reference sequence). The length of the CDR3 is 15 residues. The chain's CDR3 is CASSIDRYGSYEQYF. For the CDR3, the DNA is TGTGCCAGTAGTATAGATCGTTACGGGTCCTACGAGCAGTACTTC.

The CDR3 loop reads CASSSNTLVTEAFF. The DNA for the CDR3 is TGTGCCAGCAGCTCGAATACTTTGGTCACTGAAGCTTTCTTT. The genes are TRBV7-2 and TRBJ1-1; no firm D call. The germline V and J ends were trimmed by 4 bases and 4 bases, with 13 bases remaining between them. The CDR3 runs 14 residues. Germline V gene data show CDR1 as SGHTA and CDR2 as FQGNSA. The full variable domain, in which reference TRBV7-2 and TRBJ1-1 provide the parts outside the CDR3, is GAGVSQSPSNKVTEKGKDVELRCDPISGHTALYWYRQSLGQGLEFLIYFQGNSAPDKSGLPSDRFSAERTGGSVSTLTIQRTQQEDSAVYLCASSSNTLVTEAFFGQGTRLTVV.

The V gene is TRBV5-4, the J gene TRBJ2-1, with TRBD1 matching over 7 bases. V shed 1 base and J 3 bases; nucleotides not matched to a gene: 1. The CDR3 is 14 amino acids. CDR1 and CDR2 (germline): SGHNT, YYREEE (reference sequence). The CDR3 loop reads CASSLRDSYNEQFF. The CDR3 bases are TGTGCCAGCAGCTTGAGGGACAGCTACAATGAGCAGTTCTTC.

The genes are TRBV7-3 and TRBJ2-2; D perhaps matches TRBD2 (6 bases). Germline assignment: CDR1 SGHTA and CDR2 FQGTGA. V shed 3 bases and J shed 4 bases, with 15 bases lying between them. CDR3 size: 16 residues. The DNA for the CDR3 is TGTGCCAGCAGCTTTCTCGCCGGGAGCAGCACCGGGGAGCTGTTTTTT. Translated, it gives CASSFLAGSSTGELFF. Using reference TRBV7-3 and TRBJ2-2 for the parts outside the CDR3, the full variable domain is GAGVSQTPSNKVTEKGKYVELRCDPISGHTALYWYRQSLGQGPEFLIYFQGTGAADDSGLPNDRFFAVRPEGSVSTLKIQRTERGDSAVYLCASSFLAGSSTGELFFGEGSRLTVL.

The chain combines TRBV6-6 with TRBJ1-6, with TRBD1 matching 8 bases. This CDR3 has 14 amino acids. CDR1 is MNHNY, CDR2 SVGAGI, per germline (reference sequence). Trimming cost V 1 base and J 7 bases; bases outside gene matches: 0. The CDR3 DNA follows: TGTGCCAGCAGTTACTGGACAGGGAATTCACCCCTCCACTTT. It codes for CASSYWTGNSPLHF.